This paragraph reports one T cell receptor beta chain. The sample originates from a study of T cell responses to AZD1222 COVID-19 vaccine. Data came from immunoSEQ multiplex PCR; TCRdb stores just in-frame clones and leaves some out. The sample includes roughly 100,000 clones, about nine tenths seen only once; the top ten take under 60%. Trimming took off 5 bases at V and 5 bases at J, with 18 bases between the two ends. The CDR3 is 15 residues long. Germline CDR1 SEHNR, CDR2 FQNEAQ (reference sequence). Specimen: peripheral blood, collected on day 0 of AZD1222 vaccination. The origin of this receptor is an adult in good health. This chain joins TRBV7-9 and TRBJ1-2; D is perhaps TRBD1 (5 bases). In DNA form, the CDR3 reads TGTGCCAGCAGCCTCGAGGACCAGGGCGGGTATGGCTACACCTTC. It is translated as CASSLEDQGGYGYTF.